This T cell receptor (beta chain) is drawn from a study of OX40 agonist ivuxolimab in advanced cancers. At the level of the study: An agonistic anti-OX40 (CD134) antibody, ivuxolimab, was used to treat the patients. Each dose-escalation patient presented with hepatocellular carcinoma, melanoma, renal cell or head and neck cancer. The study's findings and limits: At 0.1 to 3.0 mg/kg, clonal expansion of CD4+ and CD8+ blood T cells had occurred by week 6.

As for this clone: As yet, its antigen is unknown.

Assay: immunoSEQ multiplex PCR; the TCRdb copy retains only in-frame clones and omits some. Here the sample spans about 50,000 clones, approximately 89% being singletons. The V gene's germline CDR1 is SEHNR and CDR2 FQNEAQ (reference sequence). The CDR3 extends over 15 amino acids. The germline V and J ends were trimmed by 2 bases and 2 bases, with 13 bases remaining between them. The source of this sequence is an adult with an advanced solid tumor such as melanoma, head and neck, liver or kidney cancer. The genes are TRBV7-9 and TRBJ2-7; D gene uncertain. The source material was CD4+ or CD8+ T cells sorted from blood, sampled in a trial of the OX40 agonist ivuxolimab. CDR3 region: CASSLSSRGAYEQYF. The CDR3 DNA reads as TGTGCCAGCAGCTTAAGCAGCCGTGGGGCCTACGAGCAGTACTTC.